These 5 T cell receptor beta chains share one sample of origin, sequenced in a study of chemoradiotherapy in HPV16-positive cancers. Profiling relied on immunoSEQ multiplex PCR, and the TCRdb table lists in-frame clones only, not all of them. The sample consists of some 25,000 clones, approximately 94% of them appearing once. The specimen was obtained from a patient who underwent chemoradiotherapy. Receptors were obtained from a human donor with HPV-associated anogenital cancer.

CDR3 nucleotides: TGTGCCAGCAGCGCACCGCCGGGACAGGGTTTCTATGGCTACACCTTC. Translated: CASSAPPGQGFYGYTF. This rearrangement joins TRBV28 to TRBJ1-2, with 9 bases matching TRBD1. This CDR3 comprises 16 residues. From germline, CDR1 is MDHEN and CDR2 SYDVKM. The V gene end was trimmed by 6 bases and the J gene end by 4 bases; junction bases not matched to a gene: 12.

This rearrangement joins TRBV5-4 to TRBJ1-6; the D gene is possibly TRBD1 (6 bases). V was cut by 0 bases and J by 3 bases, with 7 bases left in between. The CDR3 runs 15 residues. The germline V gene has CDR1 SGHNT and CDR2 YYREEE (reference sequence). CDR3 sequence (DNA): TGTGCCAGCAGCTTGGCGGGACACTATAATTCACCCCTCCACTTT. Amino acids: CASSLAGHYNSPLHF.

The gene calls are TRBV7-2 and TRBJ2-3; D gene ambiguous. CDR1 is SGHTA, CDR2 FQGNSA, per germline. There are 13 residues in the CDR3. V was shortened by 0 bases and J by 10 bases, with 11 bases between the two germline ends. CDR3 amino acids: CASSLAASSSQYF. The CDR3 DNA reads as TGTGCCAGCAGCTTAGCGGCCAGTTCGTCGCAGTATTTT.

The V and J genes are TRBV28 and TRBJ2-5; TRBD1 is a possible D gene (6 bases). The CDR3 sequence is 16 residues long. The germline V and J ends were trimmed by 7 bases and 1 base, with 19 bases remaining between them. The germline gives CDR1 MDHEN, CDR2 SYDVKM. In DNA form, the CDR3 reads TGTGCCAGCAAACAATCCGGGACAACTCTCCAAGAGACCCAGTACTTC. This gives the protein CASKQSGTTLQETQYF.

The chain recombines TRBV27 with TRBJ2-1; 9 positions agree with TRBD2. Germline values: CDR1 MNHEY, CDR2 SMNVEV (reference sequence). The ends lost 2 bases at V and 15 bases at J; junction bases unmatched: 11. The CDR3 is made up of 14 amino acids. This CDR3 reads CASSLQGLSGRVFF. The CDR3 DNA follows: TGTGCCAGCAGTTTACAGGGGCTTAGCGGGAGAGTGTTCTTC.